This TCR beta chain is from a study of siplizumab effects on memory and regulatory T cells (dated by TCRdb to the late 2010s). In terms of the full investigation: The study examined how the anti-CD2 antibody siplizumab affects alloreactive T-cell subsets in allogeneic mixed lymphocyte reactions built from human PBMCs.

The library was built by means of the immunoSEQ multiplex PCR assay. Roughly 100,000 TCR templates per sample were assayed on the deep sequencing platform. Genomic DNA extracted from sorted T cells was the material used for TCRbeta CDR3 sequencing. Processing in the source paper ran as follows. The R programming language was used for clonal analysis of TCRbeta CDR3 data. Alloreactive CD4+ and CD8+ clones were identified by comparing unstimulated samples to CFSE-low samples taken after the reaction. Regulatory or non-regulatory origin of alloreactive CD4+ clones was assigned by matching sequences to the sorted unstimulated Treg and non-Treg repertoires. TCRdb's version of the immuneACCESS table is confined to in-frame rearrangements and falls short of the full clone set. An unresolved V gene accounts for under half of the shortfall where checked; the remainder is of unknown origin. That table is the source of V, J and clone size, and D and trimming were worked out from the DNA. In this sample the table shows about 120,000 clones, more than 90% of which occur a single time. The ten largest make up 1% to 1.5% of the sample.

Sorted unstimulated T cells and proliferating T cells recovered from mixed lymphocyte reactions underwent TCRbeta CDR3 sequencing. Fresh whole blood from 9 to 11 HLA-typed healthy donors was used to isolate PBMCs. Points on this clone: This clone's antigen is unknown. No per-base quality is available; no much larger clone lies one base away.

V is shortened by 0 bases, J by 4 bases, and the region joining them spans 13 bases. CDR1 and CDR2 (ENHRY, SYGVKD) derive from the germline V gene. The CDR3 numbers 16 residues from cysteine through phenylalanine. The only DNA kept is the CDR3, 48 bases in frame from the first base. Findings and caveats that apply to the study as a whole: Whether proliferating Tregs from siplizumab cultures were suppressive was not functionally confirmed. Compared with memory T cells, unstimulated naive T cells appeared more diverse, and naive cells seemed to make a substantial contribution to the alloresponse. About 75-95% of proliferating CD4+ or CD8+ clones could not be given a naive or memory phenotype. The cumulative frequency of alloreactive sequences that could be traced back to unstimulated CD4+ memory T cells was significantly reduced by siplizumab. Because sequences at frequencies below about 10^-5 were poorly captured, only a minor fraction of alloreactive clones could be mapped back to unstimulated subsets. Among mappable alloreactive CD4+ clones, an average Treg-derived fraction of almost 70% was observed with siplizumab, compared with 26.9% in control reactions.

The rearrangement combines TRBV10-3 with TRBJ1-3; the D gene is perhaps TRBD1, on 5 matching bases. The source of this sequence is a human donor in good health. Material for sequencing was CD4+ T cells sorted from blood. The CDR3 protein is CAISESIGAGGNTIYF. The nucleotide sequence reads TGTGCCATCAGTGAGTCGATAGGGGCGGGCGGAAACACCATATATTTT.